The following is a T cell receptor beta chain sequence with its context. The antigen remains undetermined. TCRdb's table, derived via immunoSEQ multiplex PCR, lists solely in-frame clones and lacks some. Of around 650,000 clones listed, approximately 96% were seen once; the top ten hold about 0.12%. Germline CDR1 is SEHNR and CDR2 is FQNEAQ (reference sequence). Trimming removed 6 bases from V and 2 bases from J; junction bases left unmatched: 10. This CDR3 is 16 amino acids long. Cells designated naive CD8 were CD45RO-negative and were positively selected for CCR7, with terminally differentiated effector memory CD45RA+ cells excluded. This specimen belongs to a study of shared clonotypes between healthy human individuals. Study-wide background: Aged 18 to 49, the donors were a couple of women and a few men.

General study findings and limits: Naive subsets typically showed greater estimated richness than memory subsets.

This sequence joins TRBV7-9 and TRBJ2-7; 10 bases are shared with TRBD2. What was sequenced was naive CD8+ T cells sorted from blood. The clonotype was recovered from a woman aged 30 to 39 in good health. The CDR3 loop is CASSPVSGRSPYEQYF. DNA of the CDR3: TGTGCCAGCAGTCCCGTTAGCGGGAGGTCCCCCTACGAGCAGTACTTC.